One and the same sample provided the 14 T cell receptor beta chains below, sequenced in a study of CD8 T cells in Susac syndrome. Reverse transcription of roughly 0.5 to 1 ug RNA was carried out with random hexamers. One entry per CDR3 protein results from TCRdb running MiXCR on the immunoSEQ multiplex PCR reads. Of 190,000 or so distinct CDR3 sequences in the sample, 95% were seen once. The material sequenced was CD4+ T cells from PBMCs. Receptors originate from a human donor with multiple sclerosis.

This rearrangement joins TRBV27 to TRBJ1-2; D might be TRBD1 (5 bases). Per germline, CDR1 MNHEY and CDR2 SMNVEV (reference sequence). The CDR3 sequence is 14 residues long. The V end was cut by 7 bases, the J end by 3 bases, with 15 bases between. The CDR3 DNA reads TGTGCCAGCAAGAGACAGTTTCCCGACTATGGCTACACCTTC. Protein sequence: CASKRQFPDYGYTF.

The V call is TRBV9, the J call TRBJ2-5; weak D call: TRBD1 (5 bases). V was clipped by 2 bases and J by 3 bases, with 8 bases between them. The length of the CDR3 is 13 residues. CDR1 and CDR2 from the germline V gene are SGDLS and YYNGEE. The CDR3 DNA reads TGTGCCAGCAGCGTGACAGCCAAAGAGACCCAGTACTTC. It yields the protein CASSVTAKETQYF.

This clonotype has more than one count but fewer than ten. The CDR3 region has the DNA TGTGCCAGCAGCCAAGGTCTACGGAGCAGCTCCTACGAGCAGTACTTC. It specifies CASSQGLRSSSYEQYF. The genes are TRBV3-1 and TRBJ2-7; D is ambiguous. The CDR3 is made up of 16 amino acids. From germline, CDR1 is LGHDT and CDR2 YNNKEL (reference sequence). V was trimmed by 1 base and J by 0 bases, leaving 13 bases between them.

V is TRBV3-1 and J is TRBJ2-2; perhaps D is TRBD1 or TRBD2 (6 bases each). Per germline, CDR1 LGHDT and CDR2 YNNKEL (reference sequence). The CDR3 loop spans 14 amino acids. V was shortened by 4 bases and J by 4 bases, with 10 bases between the two germline ends. CDR3 amino acids: CASSLQGGTGELFF. As DNA, the CDR3 is TGTGCCAGCAGCCTACAGGGAGGCACCGGGGAGCTGTTTTTT. The entire variable domain, with the rest obtained from reference TRBV3-1 and TRBJ2-2, is as follows: DTAVSQTPKYLVTQMGNDKSIKCEQNLGHDTMYWYKQDSKKFLKIMFSYNNKELIINETVPNRFSPKSPDKAHLNLHINSLELGDSAVYFCASSLQGGTGELFFGEGSRLTVL.

J is TRBJ2-6 and V is TRBV19, with 9 bases fitting TRBD1. V lost 6 bases and J lost 0; bases outside the gene matches: 6. Germline V gives CDR1 LNHDA, CDR2 SQIVND (reference sequence). This CDR3 is 17 amino acids long. CDR3 amino acids: CASRRDRVDSGANVLTF. CDR3 DNA: TGTGCCAGTAGGCGGGACAGGGTAGACTCTGGGGCCAACGTCCTGACTTTC.

The chain has TRBV12-3 or TRBV12-4 and TRBJ2-7, with 7 bases identical to TRBD1. The length of the CDR3 is 14 residues. With V trimmed by 5 bases and J by 2 bases, 6 bases remained unmatched. This CDR3 is CASSERDRAYEQYF. The CDR3 DNA reads TGTGCCAGCAGTGAAAGGGACAGAGCCTACGAGCAGTACTTC.

The rearrangement joins TRBV30 to TRBJ1-2, with 10 bases lining up with TRBD1. The CDR3 contains 13 residues. The V gene end was trimmed by 2 bases and the J gene end by 8 bases; junction bases not matched to a gene: 5. Germline loops: CDR1 GTSNPN, CDR2 SVGIG (reference sequence). CDR3 protein: CAWSLDRGYGYTF. The CDR3 DNA follows: TGTGCCTGGAGTTTGGACAGGGGGTACGGCTACACCTTC.

The CDR3: CASNGRYRDNEQFF. Here the CDR3 DNA reads TGTGCCAGCAATGGCCGTTACAGGGACAATGAGCAGTTCTTC. V and J are TRBV6-2 or TRBV6-3 and TRBJ2-1; TRBD1 is a possible D gene (6 bases). The CDR3 consists of 14 residues. Trimming left V 7 bases short and J 5 bases short, with 15 bases between. The germline V gene has CDR1 MNHEY and CDR2 SVGEGT.

This clonotype appeared a single time. The rearrangement uses TRBV2 and TRBJ2-4; D gene unclear. This CDR3 is built from 10 residues. Looked up from germline, CDR1 is SNHLY and CDR2 is FYNNEI. The V end lost 6 bases, the J end lost 7 bases, and 4 bases lay between the germline ends. CDR3 bases: TGTGCCAGCAGGGGGAACATTCAGTACTTC. This gives the protein CASRGNIQYF.

V and J are TRBV30 and TRBJ2-7; 7 bases match TRBD1. The V gene end was trimmed by 0 bases and the J gene end by 0 bases; junction bases not matched to a gene: 2. CDR1 and CDR2 from the germline V gene are GTSNPN and SVGIG (reference sequence). This CDR3 has 14 residues. CDR3: CAWSVGGSSYEQYF. The CDR3 nucleotides are TGTGCCTGGAGTGTAGGGGGCAGCTCCTACGAGCAGTACTTC.

This clonotype has a single count. V usage is TRBV5-4 and J usage is TRBJ2-1; 9 bases map to TRBD1. Germline values: CDR1 SGHNT, CDR2 YYREEE (reference sequence). V lost 0 bases to trimming and J lost 7 bases; unmatched junction nucleotides: 8. The CDR3 length is 16 residues. CDR3 in amino acids: CASSLARDRVRNEQFF. The CDR3 nucleotides are TGTGCCAGCAGCTTGGCCCGGGACAGGGTCCGGAATGAGCAGTTCTTC.

The chain couples TRBV20-1 to TRBJ2-3; D ambiguous. This CDR3 has 11 residues. CDR1 DFQATT and CDR2 SNEGSKA come from the germline V gene (reference sequence). V lost 5 bases, J lost 4 bases, and 7 bases lay in between. CDR3 bases: TGCAGTGCTTCAAACCCAGATACGCAGTATTTT. This encodes CSASNPDTQYF.

The chain carries TRBV19 and TRBJ2-6; D call uncertain. Germline-derived CDR1 and CDR2 are LNHDA and SQIVND (reference sequence). The CDR3 sequence is 16 residues long. The ends were cut back, 3 bases at V and 0 bases at J, with 9 bases in the middle. The CDR3 nucleotides are TGTGCCAGTAGTATCGAGGCCGGCTCTGGGGCCAACGTCCTGACTTTC. Its translation is CASSIEAGSGANVLTF.

This clonotype was observed a single time. The chain recombines TRBV12-3 or TRBV12-4 with TRBJ2-3, with 11 bases aligning to TRBD2. The CDR3 runs to 15 residues. J was trimmed by 2 bases and V by 5 bases; bases with no gene match: 3. DNA for the CDR3: TGTGCCAGCAGTCGACTAGCGGGGATCACAGATACGCAGTATTTT. It yields the protein CASSRLAGITDTQYF.